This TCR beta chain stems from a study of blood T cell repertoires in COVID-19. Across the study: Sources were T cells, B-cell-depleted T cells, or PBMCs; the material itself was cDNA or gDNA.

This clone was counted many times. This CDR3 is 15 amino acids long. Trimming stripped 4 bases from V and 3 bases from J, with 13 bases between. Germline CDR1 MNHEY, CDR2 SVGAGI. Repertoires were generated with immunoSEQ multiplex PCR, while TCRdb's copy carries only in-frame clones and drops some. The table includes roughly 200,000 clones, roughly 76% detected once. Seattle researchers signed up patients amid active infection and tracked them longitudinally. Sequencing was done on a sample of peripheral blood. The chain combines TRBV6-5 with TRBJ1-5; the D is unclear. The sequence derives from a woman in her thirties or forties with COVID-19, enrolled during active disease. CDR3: CASSSARLPNQPQHF. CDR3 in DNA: TGTGCCAGCAGTTCTGCAAGACTCCCCAATCAGCCCCAGCATTTT.